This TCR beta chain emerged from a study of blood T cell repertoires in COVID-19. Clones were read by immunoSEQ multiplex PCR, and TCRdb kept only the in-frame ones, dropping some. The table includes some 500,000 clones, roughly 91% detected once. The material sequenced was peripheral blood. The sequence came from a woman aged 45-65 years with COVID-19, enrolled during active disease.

CDR3 in DNA: TGCGCCAGCAGCTTGGCGTGGGGCGGGGGGGCAACTAGCACAGATACGCAGTATTTT. It translates to CASSLAWGGGATSTDTQYF. The V gene is TRBV5-1, the J gene TRBJ2-3, with 9 bases identical to TRBD2. With V trimmed by 0 bases and J by 0 bases, 11 bases remained unmatched. Germline V CDR1 and CDR2: SGHRS, YFSETQ. The CDR3 extends over 19 amino acids.